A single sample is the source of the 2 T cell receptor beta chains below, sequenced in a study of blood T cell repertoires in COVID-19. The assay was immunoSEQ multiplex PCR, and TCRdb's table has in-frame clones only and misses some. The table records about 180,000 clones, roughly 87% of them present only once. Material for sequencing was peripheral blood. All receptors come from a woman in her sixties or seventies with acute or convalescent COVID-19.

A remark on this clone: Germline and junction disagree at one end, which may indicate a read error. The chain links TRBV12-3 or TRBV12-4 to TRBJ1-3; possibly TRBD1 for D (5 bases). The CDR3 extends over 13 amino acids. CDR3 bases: TGTGCCAGCCGTTTCGAACTGGGGCTCACCATATATTTT. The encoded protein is CASRFELGLTIYF.

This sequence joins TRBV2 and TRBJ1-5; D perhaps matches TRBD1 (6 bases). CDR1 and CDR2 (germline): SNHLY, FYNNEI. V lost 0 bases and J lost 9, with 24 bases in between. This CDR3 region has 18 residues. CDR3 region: CASSEAGVGQGPPRPQHF. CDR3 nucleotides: TGTGCCAGCAGTGAAGCGGGCGTCGGGCAGGGGCCCCCACGGCCCCAGCATTTT.